A selection of T cell receptor beta chains follows, all from one sample in a study of T cell responses to AZD1222 COVID-19 vaccine. Libraries were prepared by immunoSEQ multiplex PCR; TCRdb keeps only in-frame clonotypes and omits some of them. The sample carries about 140,000 clones, approximately 90% recorded once. The sequencing here drew on peripheral blood, taken on day 0 of AZD1222 vaccination. All receptors derive from an adult in good health. Both conserved end residues are part of each CDR3. The order of the fields is CDR3 protein, CDR3 DNA, J gene, V gene, clone size, D gene. A D gene is named only where the DNA matches it firmly. Expanded clones are given a class, and other clones once, few, many or no size at all.

CDR3 protein: CASSPGQGQGNSPLHF
CDR3 DNA: TGTGCCAGCAGCCCTGGACAGGGGCAGGGAAATTCACCCCTCCACTTT
J gene: TRBJ1-6
V gene: TRBV5-4
clone size: .
D gene: TRBD1

CDR3 protein: CASSLRTKEQFF
CDR3 DNA: TGTGCCAGCAGTTTACGGACTAAGGAGCAGTTCTTC
J gene: TRBJ2-1
V gene: TRBV28
clone size: .
D gene: .

CDR3 protein: CAWSAGGTAYEQYF
CDR3 DNA: TGTGCCTGGAGCGCCGGGGGTACGGCCTACGAGCAGTACTTC
J gene: TRBJ2-7
V gene: TRBV30
clone size: .
D gene: .

CDR3 protein: CASSSSTGSYEQYF
CDR3 DNA: TGCGCCAGCAGCTCCTCGACAGGGTCCTACGAGCAGTACTTC
J gene: TRBJ2-7
V gene: TRBV5-1
clone size: .
D gene: TRBD1

CDR3 protein: CASTPGTGIYNEQFF
CDR3 DNA: TGTGCCAGCACCCCCGGGACAGGGATCTACAATGAGCAGTTCTTC
J gene: TRBJ2-1
V gene: TRBV27
clone size: .
D gene: TRBD1

CDR3 protein: CASSYASFNYGYTF
CDR3 DNA: TGTGCCAGCAGTTACGCCTCCTTCAATTATGGCTACACCTTC
J gene: TRBJ1-2
V gene: TRBV6-6
clone size: .
D gene: .

CDR3 protein: CASSLLGIPVYEQYF
CDR3 DNA: TGTGCCAGCAGTTTACTGGGGATCCCCGTCTACGAGCAGTACTTC
J gene: TRBJ2-7
V gene: TRBV27
clone size: .
D gene: .

CDR3 protein: CASQRSGVSYNEQFF
CDR3 DNA: TGCGCCAGCCAACGGAGCGGGGTCTCCTACAATGAGCAGTTCTTC
J gene: TRBJ2-1
V gene: TRBV10-2
clone size: .
D gene: TRBD2

CDR3 protein: CASSYSRWGNQPQHF
CDR3 DNA: TGTGCCAGCAGTTACTCGAGGTGGGGTAATCAGCCCCAGCATTTT
J gene: TRBJ1-5
V gene: TRBV6-6
clone size: .
D gene: .

CDR3 protein: CASSLVAGEKETQYF
CDR3 DNA: TGTGCCAGCAGCTTAGTAGCGGGGGAGAAAGAGACCCAGTACTTC
J gene: TRBJ2-5
V gene: TRBV13
clone size: .
D gene: TRBD2

CDR3 protein: CASSNAGPSRRNTIYF
CDR3 DNA: TGTGCCAGCAGCAACGCCGGCCCCTCTCGGCGAAACACCATATATTTT
J gene: TRBJ1-3
V gene: TRBV21-1
clone size: .
D gene: .

CDR3 protein: CATKTGNMNTEAFF
CDR3 DNA: TGTGCCACAAAGACAGGGAACATGAACACTGAAGCTTTCTTT
J gene: TRBJ1-1
V gene: TRBV27
clone size: .
D gene: TRBD1

CDR3 protein: CAAWLQGNTEAFF
CDR3 DNA: TGTGCGGCCTGGTTGCAGGGGAACACTGAAGCTTTCTTT
J gene: TRBJ1-1
V gene: TRBV6-5
clone size: .
D gene: .

CDR3 protein: CASSEDRDSPLHF
CDR3 DNA: TGTGCCAGTAGTGAGGACAGGGATTCACCCCTCCACTTT
J gene: TRBJ1-6
V gene: TRBV19
clone size: .
D gene: TRBD1

CDR3 protein: CATSNPGEGLNTEAFF
CDR3 DNA: TGTGCCACCAGCAACCCCGGTGAAGGCCTGAACACTGAAGCTTTCTTT
J gene: TRBJ1-1
V gene: TRBV24-1
clone size: .
D gene: .

CDR3 protein: CASSVGGASDSYEQYF
CDR3 DNA: TGTGCCAGCAGTGTTGGGGGGGCTAGCGACTCCTACGAGCAGTACTTC
J gene: TRBJ2-7
V gene: TRBV28
clone size: .
D gene: .

CDR3 protein: CASIGTGNTEAFF
CDR3 DNA: TGCGCCAGCATTGGGACGGGGAACACTGAAGCTTTCTTT
J gene: TRBJ1-1
V gene: TRBV5-1
clone size: .
D gene: .

CDR3 protein: CASGLRENTEAFF
CDR3 DNA: TGTGCCAGCGGACTACGGGAGAACACTGAAGCTTTCTTT
J gene: TRBJ1-1
V gene: TRBV6-5
clone size: .
D gene: .

CDR3 protein: CASSFDRGTEAFF
CDR3 DNA: TGTGCCAGCAGCTTCGACAGGGGCACTGAAGCTTTCTTT
J gene: TRBJ1-1
V gene: TRBV7-2
clone size: once
D gene: TRBD1

CDR3 protein: CAGYRQGIMNTEAFF
CDR3 DNA: TGTGCCGGATATCGACAGGGGATAATGAACACTGAAGCTTTCTTT
J gene: TRBJ1-1
V gene: TRBV30
clone size: .
D gene: TRBD1

CDR3 protein: CASSSLVSSGYTF
CDR3 DNA: TGTGCCAGCAGTTCCCTGGTCAGCTCCGGCTACACCTTC
J gene: TRBJ1-2
V gene: TRBV28
clone size: .
D gene: .

CDR3 protein: CASSVPRSREKLFF
CDR3 DNA: TGTGCCAGCAGCGTCCCTCGATCCCGGGAAAAACTGTTTTTT
J gene: TRBJ1-4
V gene: TRBV9
clone size: .
D gene: .

CDR3 protein: CASSPDITLSYEQYF
CDR3 DNA: TGCGCCAGCAGCCCGGACATTACCCTCTCCTACGAGCAGTACTTC
J gene: TRBJ2-7
V gene: TRBV5-1
clone size: .
D gene: .

CDR3 protein: CASSIVARVADTQYF
CDR3 DNA: TGTGCCAGTAGTATTGTAGCCAGAGTGGCAGATACGCAGTATTTT
J gene: TRBJ2-3
V gene: TRBV19
clone size: .
D gene: .

CDR3 protein: CASSSTGTGELFF
CDR3 DNA: TGTGCCAGCAGTTCGACAGGGACCGGGGAGCTGTTTTTT
J gene: TRBJ2-2
V gene: TRBV6-4
clone size: .
D gene: TRBD1

CDR3 protein: CTSSQNTGHNNSPLHF
CDR3 DNA: TGCACCAGCAGCCAAAACACGGGACATAATAATTCACCCCTCCACTTT
J gene: TRBJ1-6
V gene: TRBV1
clone size: .
D gene: .

CDR3 protein: CASRGGIPRHQYF
CDR3 DNA: TGTGCCAGCCGAGGAGGGATCCCACGACACCAGTACTTC
J gene: TRBJ2-7
V gene: TRBV2
clone size: .
D gene: .

CDR3 protein: CASSVVAGLNEKLFF
CDR3 DNA: TGTGCCAGCAGTGTAGTGGCAGGGCTTAATGAAAAACTGTTTTTT
J gene: TRBJ1-4
V gene: TRBV7-9
clone size: .
D gene: .

CDR3 protein: CASSGTAYEQYF
CDR3 DNA: TGTGCCAGTAGCGGGACAGCCTACGAGCAGTACTTC
J gene: TRBJ2-7
V gene: TRBV19
clone size: many
D gene: TRBD1

CDR3 protein: CASSPTGANTEAFF
CDR3 DNA: TGTGCCAGCAGCCCGACAGGGGCGAACACTGAAGCTTTCTTT
J gene: TRBJ1-1
V gene: TRBV7-9
clone size: .
D gene: TRBD1

CDR3 protein: CAWSGGGNQPQHF
CDR3 DNA: TGTGCCTGGAGTGGTGGAGGAAATCAGCCCCAGCATTTT
J gene: TRBJ1-5
V gene: TRBV30
clone size: .
D gene: .

CDR3 protein: CASSVNYNSPLHF
CDR3 DNA: TGTGCCAGCAGCGTAAACTATAATTCACCCCTCCACTTT
J gene: TRBJ1-6
V gene: TRBV11-2
clone size: once
D gene: .

CDR3 protein: CASSLLEGAYGYTF
CDR3 DNA: TGTGCCAGCAGTTTATTGGAGGGAGCCTATGGCTACACCTTC
J gene: TRBJ1-2
V gene: TRBV28
clone size: .
D gene: .

CDR3 protein: CASSEFPSGANVLTF
CDR3 DNA: TGTGCCAGCAGTGAGTTTCCTTCTGGGGCCAACGTCCTGACTTTC
J gene: TRBJ2-6
V gene: TRBV2
clone size: once
D gene: .

CDR3 protein: CASIKLDTPDTQYF
CDR3 DNA: TGTGCCAGCATCAAGCTGGATACGCCAGATACGCAGTATTTT
J gene: TRBJ2-3
V gene: TRBV7-9
clone size: .
D gene: .

CDR3 protein: CASSDSATGNYGYTF
CDR3 DNA: TGTGCCAGCAGTGACTCGGCGACAGGGAACTATGGCTACACCTTC
J gene: TRBJ1-2
V gene: TRBV6-4
clone size: .
D gene: TRBD1

CDR3 protein: CAITTSGRATDTQYF
CDR3 DNA: TGTGCCATCACGACTAGCGGGAGGGCGACAGATACGCAGTATTTT
J gene: TRBJ2-3
V gene: TRBV10-3
clone size: .
D gene: TRBD2

CDR3 protein: CASSPVLIAVATQYF
CDR3 DNA: TGCGCCAGCAGCCCAGTCTTGATAGCGGTTGCCACGCAGTATTTT
J gene: TRBJ2-3
V gene: TRBV4-1
clone size: once
D gene: .

CDR3 protein: CSVVRQNTQYF
CDR3 DNA: TGCAGCGTTGTACGGCAGAATACGCAGTATTTT
J gene: TRBJ2-3
V gene: TRBV29-1
clone size: .
D gene: .

CDR3 protein: CATSVARDVNEQFF
CDR3 DNA: TGTGCCACCAGCGTGGCGCGCGATGTCAATGAGCAGTTCTTC
J gene: TRBJ2-1
V gene: TRBV15
clone size: few
D gene: .

CDR3 protein: CASSELPGILDEQYF
CDR3 DNA: TGCGCCAGCAGCGAATTGCCGGGAATCCTCGACGAGCAGTACTTC
J gene: TRBJ2-7
V gene: TRBV5-1
clone size: .
D gene: .

CDR3 protein: CASSLGGLDGYTF
CDR3 DNA: TGTGCCAGCAGCTTAGGGGGTTTGGATGGCTACACCTTC
J gene: TRBJ1-2
V gene: TRBV7-9
clone size: .
D gene: .

CDR3 protein: CASSPVVTYNEQFF
CDR3 DNA: TGTGCCAGCTCACCAGTCGTCACCTACAATGAGCAGTTCTTC
J gene: TRBJ2-1
V gene: TRBV18
clone size: .
D gene: .

CDR3 protein: CSVRQVLNTEAFF
CDR3 DNA: TGCAGCGTGCGACAGGTTCTGAACACTGAAGCTTTCTTT
J gene: TRBJ1-1
V gene: TRBV29-1
clone size: .
D gene: .

CDR3 protein: CASSSESRTGDNQPQHF
CDR3 DNA: TGTGCCAGCAGTTCGGAAAGCAGGACAGGGGATAATCAGCCCCAGCATTTT
J gene: TRBJ1-5
V gene: TRBV28
clone size: .
D gene: TRBD1

CDR3 protein: CASSLDGLSYEQYF
CDR3 DNA: TGTGCCAGCAGTCTTGACGGTTTATCCTACGAGCAGTACTTC
J gene: TRBJ2-7
V gene: TRBV28
clone size: .
D gene: .

CDR3 protein: CASSQTLRNTGELFF
CDR3 DNA: TGCGCCAGCAGCCAGACCCTCAGGAACACCGGGGAGCTGTTTTTT
J gene: TRBJ2-2
V gene: TRBV4-1
clone size: .
D gene: .

CDR3 protein: CASSPRERYGYTF
CDR3 DNA: TGTGCCAGCAGTCCCCGGGAGCGCTATGGCTACACCTTC
J gene: TRBJ1-2
V gene: TRBV12-3/TRBV12-4
clone size: .
D gene: .

CDR3 protein: CASSSPITGSHEQYF
CDR3 DNA: TGTGCCAGCAGCTCGCCAATCACAGGTTCCCACGAGCAGTACTTC
J gene: TRBJ2-7
V gene: TRBV11-2
clone size: .
D gene: .

CDR3 protein: CASSLNINTEAFF
CDR3 DNA: TGTGCCAGCAGCTTAAACATAAACACTGAAGCTTTCTTT
J gene: TRBJ1-1
V gene: TRBV7-2
clone size: .
D gene: .

CDR3 protein: CASSTGTANTGELFF
CDR3 DNA: TGTGCCAGCAGCACCGGGACGGCGAACACCGGGGAGCTGTTTTTT
J gene: TRBJ2-2
V gene: TRBV28
clone size: once
D gene: .

CDR3 protein: CASSQDGRQGFSPLHF
CDR3 DNA: TGCGCCAGCAGCCAAGATGGTCGTCAGGGGTTTTCACCCCTCCACTTT
J gene: TRBJ1-6
V gene: TRBV4-1
clone size: .
D gene: .